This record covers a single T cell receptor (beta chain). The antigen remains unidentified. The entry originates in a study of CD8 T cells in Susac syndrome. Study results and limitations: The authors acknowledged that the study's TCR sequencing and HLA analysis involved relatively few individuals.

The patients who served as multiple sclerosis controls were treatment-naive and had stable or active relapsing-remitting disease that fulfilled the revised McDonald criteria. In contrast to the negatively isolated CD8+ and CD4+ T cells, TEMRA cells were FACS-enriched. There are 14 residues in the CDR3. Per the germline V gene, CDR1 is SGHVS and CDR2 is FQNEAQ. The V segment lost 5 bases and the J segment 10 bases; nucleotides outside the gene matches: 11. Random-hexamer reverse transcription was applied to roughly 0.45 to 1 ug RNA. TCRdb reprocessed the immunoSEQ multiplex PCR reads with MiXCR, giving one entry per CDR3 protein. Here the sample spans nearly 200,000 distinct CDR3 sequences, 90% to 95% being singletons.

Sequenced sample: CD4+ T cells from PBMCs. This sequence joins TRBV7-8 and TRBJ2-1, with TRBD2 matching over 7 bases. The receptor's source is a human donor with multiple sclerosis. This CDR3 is CASSPGGSRTEQFF. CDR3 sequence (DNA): TGTGCCAGCAGCCCCGGCGGGAGTAGAACCGAGCAGTTCTTC.